The next 13 T cell receptor beta chains were all read from a single sample in a study of cytomegalovirus exposure and HLA in healthy donors. The PCR employed 60 Vbeta primers together with 13 Jbeta primers. Libraries were prepared by immunoSEQ multiplex PCR; TCRdb keeps only in-frame clonotypes and omits some of them. The sample has 130,000 or so clones, 8.5% seen once; the top ten hold around 5.5%. Input material: PBMCs. The receptors shown here come from a man aged 35-49 years in good health and CMV-seronegative.

The table lists this clone with a few counts. The rearrangement uses TRBV7-2 and TRBJ1-1; 7 positions match TRBD1. Germline lookup yields CDR1 SGHTA and CDR2 FQGNSA. The CDR3 extends over 14 amino acids. The V gene end was trimmed by 1 base and the J gene end by 3 bases; junction bases not matched to a gene: 2. CDR3 DNA sequence: TGTGCCAGCAGCTTAGGTACAGGGGACACTGAAGCTTTCTTT. Its translation is CASSLGTGDTEAFF.

CDR3 protein: CASSVGGDRDETQYF. For the CDR3, the DNA is TGTGCCAGCAGCGTAGGGGGGGACAGGGACGAGACCCAGTACTTC. The chain employs TRBV9 and TRBJ2-5; 9 bases map to TRBD1. The CDR3 has 15 residues. Trimming at V came to 0 bases and at J to 5 bases, leaving 5 bases not matched to a gene. Germline assignment: CDR1 SGDLS and CDR2 YYNGEE. Filled out from reference TRBV9 and TRBJ2-5, the complete variable domain reads DSGVTQTPKHLITATGQRVTLRCSPRSGDLSVYWYQQSLDQGLQFLIQYYNGEERAKGNILERFSAQQFPDLHSELNLSSLELGDSALYFCASSVGGDRDETQYFGPGTRLLVL.

The rearrangement links TRBV6-4 to TRBJ2-1; 7 nucleotides agree with TRBD1. V trimming: 4 bases; J trimming: 4 bases; junction bases outside the gene matches: 1. This CDR3 has 13 residues. Germline CDR1 MRHNA, CDR2 SNTAGT. The CDR3 DNA reads TGTGCCAGCAGTGGGGGACAGTACAATGAGCAGTTCTTC. Its protein is CASSGGQYNEQFF.

This clone was detected a few times. The chain links TRBV4-2 to TRBJ1-2, with D maybe TRBD1 (6 bases). The CDR3 has 15 residues. V dropped 3 bases and J dropped 4 bases, with 15 bases sitting between them. The germline V gene has CDR1 LGHNA and CDR2 YNFKEQ. Written as DNA, the CDR3 is TGTGCCAGCAGCCAGCAACCAGGGGCGGGCTATGGCTACACCTTC. This translates into CASSQQPGAGYGYTF.

V and J are TRBV2 and TRBJ2-7, with 8 positions matching TRBD1. The germline V gene has CDR1 SNHLY and CDR2 FYNNEI. The CDR3 consists of 16 residues. V gave up 8 bases and J gave up 3 bases; unmatched junction bases: 15. CDR3 in DNA: TGTGCCAGCGCTCCTGGACAGGGTGGATTCTTCTACGAGCAGTACTTC. It specifies CASAPGQGGFFYEQYF.

The chain is built from TRBV5-6 and TRBJ2-3, with unresolved D. Trimming took 2 bases from V and 5 from J, leaving 18 bases between them. This CDR3 comprises 16 residues. Germline V gene sequence: CDR1 SGHDT, CDR2 YYEEEE. CDR3 in DNA: TGTGCCAGCAGCTTTCAACTTCTAGGTTCGGAAGATACGCAGTATTTT. Amino acids: CASSFQLLGSEDTQYF.

A few counts support this clone. The rearrangement joins TRBV2 to TRBJ2-5, with 8 bases lining up with TRBD1. The CDR3 spans 14 residues. V gave up 5 bases and J gave up 0 bases; unmatched junction bases: 2. Germline CDR1 is SNHLY and CDR2 is FYNNEI. The chain's CDR3 is CASSRDRNQETQYF. CDR3 in DNA: TGTGCCAGCAGTCGGGACAGGAACCAAGAGACCCAGTACTTC. Looking up the rest from reference TRBV2 and TRBJ2-5 gives the full variable domain: EPEVTQTPSHQVTQMGQEVILRCVPISNHLYFYWYRQILGQKVEFLVSFYNNEISEKSEIFDDQFSVERPDGSNFTLKIRSTKLEDSAMYFCASSRDRNQETQYFGPGTRLLVL.

There are a few counts of this clone. The gene calls are TRBV29-1 and TRBJ1-1; no clear D. This CDR3 has 13 residues. CDR1 is SQVTM and CDR2 is ANQGSEA in the germline V gene. Trimming took 3 bases from V and 0 from J, leaving 8 bases between them. The CDR3 here is CSVDWAMNTEAFF. The DNA for the CDR3 is TGCAGCGTTGACTGGGCGATGAACACTGAAGCTTTCTTT.

In this sample, this clone turned up a few times. This sequence joins TRBV19 and TRBJ2-2, with 8 positions matching TRBD2. The CDR3 has 17 residues. Germline CDR1 reads LNHDA; CDR2 reads SQIVND (reference sequence). With 4 bases clipped from V and 4 bases from J, the junction kept 11 bases outside the gene matches. The CDR3 loop is CASSKSQTSGFTGELFF. The CDR3 DNA follows: TGTGCCAGTAGTAAGTCCCAAACTAGCGGTTTCACCGGGGAGCTGTTTTTT.

This clone was found a few times. CDR3: CASSPKTGTVYEQYF. The CDR3 DNA reads as TGTGCCAGCAGCCCGAAGACAGGGACCGTCTACGAGCAGTACTTC. J is TRBJ2-7 and V is TRBV7-9; 7 bases fit TRBD1. The trim removed 5 bases at V and 3 bases at J, leaving 10 bases unmatched. Germline CDR1 SEHNR, CDR2 FQNEAQ (reference sequence). The CDR3 has 15 amino acids.

The chain joins TRBV6-1 to TRBJ2-7, with 7 bases matching TRBD1. The trim removed 1 base at V and 3 bases at J, leaving 6 bases unmatched. This CDR3 contains 15 residues. CDR1 MNHNS and CDR2 SASEGT come from the germline V gene. CDR3 residues: CASSEEVWDSYEQYF. CDR3 in DNA: TGTGCCAGCAGTGAAGAGGTTTGGGACAGCTACGAGCAGTACTTC.

Only a few counts were recorded for this clone. The chain couples TRBV6-6 to TRBJ2-7, with TRBD2 as a possible D gene (6 bases). CDR1 and CDR2 (germline): MNHNY, SVGAGI (reference sequence). V shed 10 bases and J shed 3 bases, with 13 bases lying between them. The length of the CDR3 is 12 residues. The DNA of the CDR3 is TGTGCCACCAGGGACGGGGGCTACGAGCAGTACTTC. Encoded protein: CATRDGGYEQYF.

This clone was recorded a few times. This chain links TRBV9 with TRBJ1-5, with TRBD1 as a possible D gene (5 bases). Germline loops: CDR1 SGDLS, CDR2 YYNGEE. CDR3 size: 15 residues. The ends were cut back, 0 bases at V and 0 bases at J, with 7 bases in the middle. The CDR3 loop is CASSVEGNSNQPQHF. CDR3 sequence (DNA): TGTGCCAGCAGCGTAGAGGGGAATAGCAATCAGCCCCAGCATTTT.